Following are 4 T cell receptor beta chains from one sample sequenced in a study of cytomegalovirus exposure and HLA in healthy donors. In the PCR, 60 Vbeta and 13 Jbeta primers were used. Using immunoSEQ multiplex PCR, the repertoire was profiled, and TCRdb retains in-frame clones only, with some absent. The sample has some 140,000 clones, 79% seen once. Sequencing input: PBMCs. The origin of the receptors is a male donor in good health and CMV-seronegative.

The chain joins TRBV18 to TRBJ1-1, with 8 nucleotides matching TRBD1. This CDR3 has 13 residues. V was clipped by 3 bases and J by 7 bases; unmatched bases: 4. Germline loops: CDR1 KGHSH, CDR2 LQKENI. The CDR3 loop reads CASSPQGASEAFF. The CDR3 region has the DNA TGTGCCAGCTCACCCCAGGGGGCCAGTGAAGCTTTCTTT.

The chain uses TRBV19 and TRBJ1-4, with 7 bases lining up with TRBD1. V lost 0 bases to trimming and J lost 7 bases; unmatched junction nucleotides: 5. Per the germline V gene, CDR1 is LNHDA and CDR2 is SQIVND (reference sequence). This CDR3 is built from 15 residues. The CDR3 bases are TGTGCCAGTAGTATAGAGACAGGGTTACCTGAAAAACTGTTTTTT. Translation: CASSIETGLPEKLFF.

The chain has TRBV4-1 and TRBJ1-2, with D unclear. Between the trimmed V and J ends, which lost 1 base and 0 bases, there was a span of 18 bases. The CDR3 runs 18 residues. Germline V CDR1 and CDR2: MGHRA, YSYEKL. The CDR3 region has the DNA TGCGCCAGCAGCCAAGTTTTGGTCAGGTTGGATCCTAACTATGGCTACACCTTC. Encoded protein: CASSQVLVRLDPNYGYTF.

This clone was counted between two and nine times. V is TRBV5-1 and J is TRBJ2-2, with TRBD2 matching over 12 bases. Germline lookup yields CDR1 SGHRS and CDR2 YFSETQ. The V gene end was trimmed by 0 bases and the J gene end by 4 bases; junction bases not matched to a gene: 4. The CDR3 covers 17 residues. CDR3 region: CASSLVPSGGGTGELFF. The CDR3, as DNA: TGCGCCAGCAGCTTGGTGCCTAGCGGGGGGGGCACCGGGGAGCTGTTTTTT.